Presented here are 10 T cell receptor beta chains from one specimen sequenced in a study of T cell clones after liver transplantation. The protocol was immunoSEQ multiplex PCR, while the TCRdb copy is restricted to in-frame clones and leaves out a portion. The table has 72,000 or so clones, approximately 87% seen once. Specimen: CD4+ T cells from blood, collected at the 22-month timepoint. Receptors originate from a human patient who received a liver transplant. Some T cells may be transferred from the graft donor.

The genes are TRBV7-3 and TRBJ2-2; tentative D call: TRBD1 (6 bases). Trimming took off 2 bases at V and 1 base at J, with 8 bases between the two ends. The CDR3 covers 15 residues. Germline CDR1 SGHTA, CDR2 FQGTGA. The DNA of the CDR3 is TGTGCCAGCAGCTTACACAGGGTGAACACCGGGGAGCTGTTTTTT. Translation: CASSLHRVNTGELFF.

The chain uses TRBV5-1 and TRBJ2-3; no firm D call. Germline values: CDR1 SGHRS, CDR2 YFSETQ. The CDR3 contains 13 residues. V lost 4 bases and J lost 2, with 8 bases in between. The CDR3 nucleotides read TGCGCCAGCAGCAAACAGTACACAGATACGCAGTATTTT. It specifies CASSKQYTDTQYF.

This chain links TRBV7-3 with TRBJ2-1; 14 nucleotides align to TRBD2. The germline CDR1 and CDR2 sequences are SGHTA and FQGTGA. With V trimmed by 5 bases and J by 10 bases, 7 bases remained unmatched. The CDR3 is 15 amino acids. The CDR3 nucleotides are TGTGCCAGCAGCCTGACTAGCGGGGGGGCCCAGGAGCAGTTCTTC. Its protein product is CASSLTSGGAQEQFF.

The chain has TRBV19 and TRBJ1-1, with D unclear. Trimming left V 8 bases short and J 0 bases short, with 16 bases between. Germline V lookup: CDR1 LNHDA, CDR2 SQIVND (reference sequence). The CDR3 is made up of 15 amino acids. The CDR3 reads CASPPLDGMNTEAFF. Written as DNA, the CDR3 is TGTGCCAGTCCACCTTTGGACGGCATGAACACTGAAGCTTTCTTT.

The chain combines TRBV21-1 with TRBJ2-5; the table calls TRBD2, which could not be checked here. TRBV21-1 is described as a pseudogene. The CDR3 runs to 15 residues. Here the CDR3 reads CASSPYSRYQETQYF. The CDR3, as DNA: TGTGCCAGCAGCCCGTATTCGCGTTACCAAGAGACCCAGTACTTC.

This clone has only one observation. V gene TRBV4-3 combines with J gene TRBJ2-1; the match to TRBD2 covers 12 bases. Losses at the gene ends were 2 bases for V and 0 bases for J; bases not matched to a gene: 2. The CDR3 length is 17 residues. Germline V gene sequence: CDR1 LGHNA, CDR2 YSLEER. The CDR3 loop reads CASSQRLAGVSYNEQFF. The CDR3 region has the DNA TGCGCCAGCAGCCAAAGACTAGCGGGGGTCTCCTACAATGAGCAGTTCTTC.

The chain couples TRBV12-5 to TRBJ2-1, with a possible D match to TRBD1 (6 bases). V shed 8 bases and J shed 11 bases, with 13 bases lying between them. The CDR3 sequence is 11 residues long. Germline-derived CDR1 and CDR2 are LGHNT and FRNRAP. DNA for the CDR3: TGTGCTAGTTCGGTTTGGGGGCAGCAGTTCTTC. Encoded protein: CASSVWGQQFF.

The chain recombines TRBV7-2 with TRBJ2-1; D not resolved. Looked up from germline, CDR1 is SGHTA and CDR2 is FQGNSA. The V gene lost 5 bases and the J gene lost 5 bases, with 22 bases spanning the gap. This CDR3 region has 17 residues. The CDR3 protein is CASSPNPNGRGNNEQFF. CDR3 in DNA: TGTGCCAGCAGCCCAAACCCAAACGGACGCGGAAACAATGAGCAGTTCTTC.

This chain links TRBV28 with TRBJ2-1; TRBD1 is a possible D gene (7 bases). This CDR3 is 12 amino acids long. V was clipped by 5 bases and J by 15 bases, with 17 bases between them. Germline V gene data show CDR1 as MDHEN and CDR2 as SYDVKM. The CDR3 sequence is CASSLSVRGAFF. DNA of the CDR3: TGTGCCAGCAGTCTCTCCGTCAGGGGGGCGTTCTTC.

The rearrangement joins TRBV7-3 to TRBJ2-3; possibly TRBD1 for D (5 bases). Per the germline V gene, CDR1 is SGHTA and CDR2 is FQGTGA. The CDR3 runs to 16 residues. V was clipped by 2 bases and J by 0 bases, with 12 bases between them. Here the CDR3 reads CASSLGAGRSTDTQYF. DNA of the CDR3: TGTGCCAGCAGCTTAGGGGCCGGTAGAAGCACAGATACGCAGTATTTT.